Shown below are 21 T cell receptor beta chains from a single sample sequenced in a study of human T cells and chemical hapten exposure. Time point: patch test 1, 2 weeks after DPC sensitization. Treatment specified: therapeutic diphenylcyclopropenone sensitization with weekly scalp DPC. In TCRdb, the RACE reads were re-called with MiXCR into one record per CDR3 protein. The repertoire consists of under 150,000 distinct CDR3 sequences, with about 12% occurring once and the leading ten covering 1.4%. The sample consisted of whole blood, taken in connection with sensitization to the hapten diphenylcyclopropenone (DPC). These receptors all stem from a woman aged 50 to 65 with alopecia areata. Some clones in this sample may be carry-over from other donors' samples.

This sequence joins TRBV7-9 and TRBJ1-6; 8 bases match TRBD1. With 6 bases clipped from V and 7 bases from J, the junction kept 5 bases outside the gene matches. Germline V lookup: CDR1 SEHNR, CDR2 FQNEAQ (reference sequence). This CDR3 is 14 amino acids long. CDR3 amino acids: CASSRGQENSPLHF. CDR3 coding DNA: TGTGCCAGCAGTCGGGGACAGGAGAATTCACCCCTCCACTTT.

This clonotype was counted a few times. This chain links TRBV25-1 with TRBJ2-3; D uncertain. The V end was cut by 1 base, the J end by 4 bases, with 9 bases between. The V gene's germline CDR1 is MGHDK and CDR2 SYGVNS. The CDR3 totals 14 residues. As DNA, the CDR3 is TGTGCCAGCAGTGAATCTGCTAGTGCAGATACGCAGTATTTT. Translated, it gives CASSESASADTQYF.

This clonotype was counted between two and nine times. The chain combines TRBV18 with TRBJ1-1, with 7 bases lining up with TRBD1. V was pared by 8 bases and J by 0 bases, with 9 bases of the junction left unmatched. CDR3 length: 15 residues. CDR1 KGHSH and CDR2 LQKENI come from the germline V gene. The CDR3 loop reads CASRGTDWMNTEAFF. Here the CDR3 DNA reads TGTGCCAGCCGGGGGACAGATTGGATGAACACTGAAGCTTTCTTT.

About this clonotype itself: One end of the junction does not line up with germline, which may come from a read error. V gene TRBV28 combines with J gene TRBJ2-5, with no clear D. The CDR3 contains 14 residues. Per germline, CDR1 MDHEN and CDR2 SYDVKM. The CDR3 reads CASSSTPSRESQYF. DNA of the CDR3: TGTGCCAGCAGTTCGACCCCTTCTCGTGAGAGCCAGTACTTC.

The chain employs TRBV7-9 and TRBJ2-5, with D possibly TRBD1 on 6 matching bases. The length of the CDR3 is 15 residues. CDR1 and CDR2 (germline): SEHNR, FQNEAQ (reference sequence). Between the trimmed V and J ends, which lost 5 bases and 2 bases, there was a span of 15 bases. In nucleotides, the CDR3 is TGTGCCAGCAGCGAAACCAGGGGTGGACAAGAGACCCAGTACTTC. This codes for CASSETRGGQETQYF. Full variable domain (remainder filled in from reference TRBV7-9 and TRBJ2-5): DTGVSQNPRHKITKRGQNVTFRCDPISEHNRLYWYRQTLGQGPEFLTYFQNEAQLEKSRLLSDRFSAERPKGSFSTLEIQRTEQGDSAMYLCASSETRGGQETQYFGPGTRLLVL.

The chain's CDR3 is CASSESPGFDNEQFF. CDR3 DNA sequence: TGTGCCAGCAGTGAAAGTCCAGGGTTTGACAATGAGCAGTTCTTC. This chain connects TRBV6-1 to TRBJ2-1, with TRBD1 as a possible D gene (5 bases). V shed 2 bases and J shed 5 bases, with 13 bases lying between them. The CDR3 spans 15 residues. CDR1 is MNHNS, CDR2 SASEGT, per germline.

This clonotype was seen at least ten times. This rearrangement joins TRBV29-1 to TRBJ1-2; unclear D gene. Trimming pared 4 bases from V and 4 bases from J, leaving 10 bases between. Germline values: CDR1 SQVTM, CDR2 ANQGSEA. The CDR3 length is 12 residues. CDR3 nucleotide sequence: TGCAGCGTTGCGGAAGGTGGCTATGGCTACACCTTC. Amino acids: CSVAEGGYGYTF.

The DNA of the CDR3 is TGCAGCGTGGCCTGGACATACCAAGAGACCCAGTACTTC. This gives the protein CSVAWTYQETQYF. The chain couples TRBV29-1 to TRBJ2-5, with D maybe TRBD1 (5 bases). Germline V lookup: CDR1 SQVTM, CDR2 ANQGSEA. The CDR3 length is 13 residues. V was trimmed by 6 bases and J by 0 bases, leaving 11 bases between them.

J is TRBJ1-1 and V is TRBV28; no firm D call. V lost 6 bases, J lost 0 bases, and 2 bases lay in between. Germline V gene lookup returns CDR1 MDHEN and CDR2 SYDVKM. The CDR3 totals 11 residues. CDR3 DNA: TGTGCCAGCAGAATGAACACTGAAGCTTTCTTT. This codes for CASRMNTEAFF. Variable domain in full (rest from reference TRBV28 and TRBJ1-1): DVKVTQSSRYLVKRTGEKVFLECVQDMDHENMFWYRQDPGLGLRLIYFSYDVKMKEKGDIPEGYSVSREKKERFSLILESASTNQTSMYLCASRMNTEAFFGQGTRLTVV.

This clonotype has only a few counts. The chain couples TRBV4-2 to TRBJ1-6, with D unresolved. This CDR3 comprises 20 residues. Trimming pared 1 base from V and 8 bases from J, leaving 27 bases between. CDR1 LGHNA and CDR2 YNFKEQ come from the germline V gene. The CDR3 sequence: CASSQVAGSFTTRIYSPLHF. CDR3 nucleotide sequence: TGTGCCAGCAGCCAAGTCGCGGGGTCGTTTACCACGCGTATTTATTCACCCCTCCACTTT.

CDR3 in amino acids: CASSLVAGGADTQYF. CDR3 DNA: TGTGCCAGCAGCTTAGTGGCGGGGGGAGCGGATACGCAGTATTTT. This rearrangement joins TRBV7-2 to TRBJ2-3; 8 bases fit TRBD2. V trimming: 1 base; J trimming: 6 bases; junction bases outside the gene matches: 6. Per the germline V gene, CDR1 is SGHTA and CDR2 is FQGNSA. The CDR3 runs 15 residues.

The V gene is TRBV6-5, the J gene TRBJ1-1, with D unresolved. CDR1 and CDR2 from the germline V gene are MNHEY and SVGAGI. Trimming cost V 4 bases and J 1 base, with 4 bases left between them. The CDR3 has 12 residues. The CDR3 DNA is TGTGCCAGCAGTTCTTGGAACACTGAAGCTTTCTTT. It yields the protein CASSSWNTEAFF.

This clonotype was counted at least ten times. This chain joins TRBV7-8 and TRBJ2-3; 9 nucleotides agree with TRBD2. The CDR3 is 17 residues long. The trim removed 5 bases at V and 3 bases at J, leaving 12 bases unmatched. Germline CDR1 and CDR2: SGHVS and FQNEAQ. As DNA, the CDR3 is TGTGCCAGCAGCCTAGAGCGTAGTAGCGGGAGAACAGATACGCAGTATTTT. It yields the protein CASSLERSSGRTDTQYF. Filled out from reference TRBV7-8 and TRBJ2-3, the complete variable domain reads GAGVSQSPRYKVAKRGQDVALRCDPISGHVSLFWYQQALGQGPEFLTYFQNEAQLDKSGLPSDRFFAERPEGSVSTLKIQRTQQEDSAVYLCASSLERSSGRTDTQYFGPGTRLTVL.

This clonotype was seen repeatedly, ten times or more. The chain combines TRBV7-9 with TRBJ2-3; 9 bases line up with TRBD1. The CDR3 covers 16 residues. V dropped 5 bases and J dropped 1; count of bases not matched to a gene: 7. Germline assignment: CDR1 SEHNR and CDR2 FQNEAQ (reference sequence). The CDR3 DNA sequence: TGTGCCAGCAGCGCCACAGGGGGCTTCGGCACAGATACGCAGTATTTT. Protein: CASSATGGFGTDTQYF.

The chain couples TRBV7-2 to TRBJ1-2; maybe TRBD1 (5 bases). The V and J ends lost 5 bases and 6 bases respectively, with 13 bases between them. The germline gives CDR1 SGHTA, CDR2 FQGNSA. The CDR3 covers 13 residues. The CDR3 sequence: CASSVDRQHGYTF. The CDR3 bases are TGTGCCAGCAGCGTAGACAGACAGCATGGCTACACCTTC.

This clonotype was counted at least ten times. V and J are TRBV7-2 and TRBJ2-5; D uncertain. Germline-derived CDR1 and CDR2 are SGHTA and FQGNSA. The CDR3 contains 14 residues. V was trimmed by 2 bases and J by 6 bases, leaving 13 bases between them. The CDR3 nucleotides are TGTGCCAGCAGCTTATACGAGATGACGCAGACCCAGTACTTC. It specifies CASSLYEMTQTQYF.

In its sample, this clonotype was seen a few times. V is TRBV28 and J is TRBJ1-1; tentatively, D is TRBD1 (6 bases). Trimming cost V 3 bases and J 5 bases, with 13 bases left between them. The CDR3 totals 14 residues. Germline V lookup: CDR1 MDHEN, CDR2 SYDVKM. The CDR3 DNA reads as TGTGCCAGCAGTTTTCCGGGGGCCGGTACTGAAGCTTTCTTT. Amino acid sequence: CASSFPGAGTEAFF.

The chain couples TRBV5-1 to TRBJ2-7; 8 bases line up with TRBD1. Trimming at V came to 5 bases and at J to 3 bases, leaving 7 bases not matched to a gene. The length of the CDR3 is 14 residues. Germline loops: CDR1 SGHRS, CDR2 YFSETQ. Written as DNA, the CDR3 is TGCGCCAGCAGAACACAGGGGGTCGGCTACGAGCAGTACTTC. Protein sequence: CASRTQGVGYEQYF.

J is TRBJ1-6 and V is TRBV4-3; tentatively, D is TRBD1 (5 bases). This CDR3 spans 15 amino acids. Germline lookup yields CDR1 LGHNA and CDR2 YSLEER. Trimming took off 0 bases at V and 9 bases at J, with 12 bases between the two ends. Written as DNA, the CDR3 is TGCGCCAGCAGCCAAGATGTAGGGGCCGGTTCACCCCTCCACTTT. As protein: CASSQDVGAGSPLHF.

This clonotype came up many times. This chain links TRBV29-1 with TRBJ1-1; perhaps TRBD1 as D (6 bases). The CDR3 covers 12 residues. CDR1 and CDR2 from the germline V gene are SQVTM and ANQGSEA. Trimming shortened V by 0 bases and J by 11 bases, and 13 bases separated the two germline ends. CDR3 in amino acids: CSVEDQQGSAFF. For the CDR3, the DNA is TGCAGCGTTGAAGATCAGCAGGGGTCGGCTTTCTTT. The full variable domain, in which reference TRBV29-1 and TRBJ1-1 provide the parts outside the CDR3, is SAVISQKPSRDICQRGTSLTIQCQVDSQVTMMFWYRQQPGQSLTLIATANQGSEATYESGFVIDKFPISRPNLTFSTLTVSNMSPEDSSIYLCSVEDQQGSAFFGQGTRLTVV.

Regarding this clonotype: A much larger clone differs by one base, so this may be a read error. The chain uses TRBV4-3 and TRBJ1-5, with D maybe TRBD1 (6 bases). Germline-derived CDR1 and CDR2 are LGHNA and YSLEER. This CDR3 is built from 15 residues. The CDR3 loop reads CASNQDFRGDQPQHF. The CDR3 DNA sequence: TGCGCCAGCAACCAAGATTTCAGGGGCGATCAGCCCCAGCATTTT.